The 8 T cell receptor beta chains in this list originate from one sample, sequenced in a study of shared clonotypes between healthy human individuals (dated by TCRdb to the early 2020s). Preparation of the library involved the immunoSEQ multiplex PCR assay. This is the immuneACCESS table as TCRdb keeps it, with only in-frame sequences that have V and J called. A part of the clones is gone; compared with another copy, unresolved V genes explain less than half, and the rest is unexplained. For this sample there are roughly 2.5 million clones; over 85% appear just once. The ten largest clones take up roughly 0.15% of the sample. Sequencing was done on a sample of naive CD4+ T cells sorted from blood. The sample's cell subset or site label, decoded: CD45RA+ positively selected. The receptors here all came from a man younger than 35 in good health.

The V call is TRBV10-1, the J call TRBJ2-3, with a tentative D call TRBD1 (6 bases). The V end was cut by 6 bases, the J end by 2 bases, with 12 bases between. Germline CDR1 and CDR2: WNHNN and SYGVQD (reference sequence). This CDR3 contains 14 residues. The CDR3 sequence is CASSPDRYTDTQYF. CDR3 nucleotide sequence: TGCGCCAGCAGCCCCGACAGGTACACAGATACGCAGTATTTT.

J is TRBJ2-3 and V is TRBV5-4, with 7 nucleotides matching TRBD2. Germline lookup yields CDR1 SGHNT and CDR2 YYREEE (reference sequence). The CDR3 is made up of 17 amino acids. J lost 0 bases, V lost 4 bases, and 11 bases had no gene match. The CDR3 sequence is CASSRLLSGASTDTQYF. The DNA for the CDR3 is TGTGCCAGCAGCCGACTCCTCAGCGGGGCCAGCACAGATACGCAGTATTTT. Filled out from reference TRBV5-4 and TRBJ2-3, the complete variable domain reads ETGVTQSPTHLIKTRGQQVTLRCSSQSGHNTVSWYQQALGQGPQFIFQYYREEENGRGNFPPRFSGLQFPNYSSELNVNALELDDSALYLCASSRLLSGASTDTQYFGPGTRLTVL.

The genes are TRBV5-5 and TRBJ2-1, with a possible D match to TRBD1 (5 bases). The CDR3 sequence is 15 residues long. Trimming took off 0 bases at V and 0 bases at J, with 7 bases between the two ends. Germline V gene lookup returns CDR1 SGHKS and CDR2 YYEKEE (reference sequence). The CDR3 sequence is CASSLGGSSYNEQFF. The CDR3 nucleotides read TGTGCCAGCAGCTTGGGGGGCAGCTCCTACAATGAGCAGTTCTTC.

CDR3 amino acids: CASSLWPGQVYEQYF. The DNA of the CDR3 is TGTGCCAGCAGCCTCTGGCCGGGACAGGTTTACGAGCAGTACTTC. The rearrangement joins TRBV5-6 to TRBJ2-7; 8 nucleotides match TRBD1. CDR3 size: 15 residues. Germline V lookup: CDR1 SGHDT, CDR2 YYEEEE. V shed 4 bases and J 4 bases; nucleotides not matched to a gene: 10.

This chain joins TRBV7-6 and TRBJ2-6; TRBD1 aligns across 10 bases. From germline, CDR1 is SGHVS and CDR2 FNYEAQ. CDR3 length: 19 amino acids. After removal of 2 bases from V and 1 base from J, the junction contained 8 bases not matched to a gene. This CDR3 is CASSLLQGQGSSGANVLTF. CDR3 bases: TGTGCCAGCAGCTTATTGCAGGGACAGGGGAGTTCTGGGGCCAACGTCCTGACTTTC.

V is TRBV6-5 and J is TRBJ1-5; D perhaps matches TRBD1 (6 bases). V lost 7 bases, J lost 6 bases, and 13 bases lay in between. Germline lookup yields CDR1 MNHEY and CDR2 SVGAGI. CDR3 length: 13 amino acids. CDR3 in DNA: TGTGCCAGCACCTCAGGGGAAACTCAGCCCCAGCATTTT. Translating gives CASTSGETQPQHF.

The chain is built from TRBV7-8 and TRBJ1-5; 7 nucleotides align to TRBD1. V trimming: 2 bases; J trimming: 2 bases; junction bases outside the gene matches: 9. The CDR3 runs 17 residues. CDR1 is SGHVS and CDR2 is FQNEAQ in the germline V gene. The CDR3 is CASSLQGGQGGNQPQHF. The DNA of the CDR3 is TGTGCCAGCAGCTTACAGGGGGGTCAGGGGGGCAATCAGCCCCAGCATTTT.

The chain couples TRBV12-2 to TRBJ1-3; the table's D call, TRBD1, was not checked against the DNA. TRBV12-2 is termed a pseudogene. The CDR3 extends over 18 amino acids. The CDR3 DNA sequence: TGTGCAAGTCGCTTAGCGAAGGTCGCAGGGCCCTCTGGAAACACCATATATTTT. This codes for CASRLAKVAGPSGNTIYF.